Below, 25 T cell receptor beta chains from the same sample are listed, as sequenced in a study of technical replicates of blood from several donors. Assay used: immunoSEQ multiplex PCR; TCRdb lists only in-frame clones, some missing. The data contain fewer than 85,000 clones, 95% to 97% of them singletons. Sequenced material: T cells isolated from PBMCs. Every receptor here comes from a human donor in good health.

V usage is TRBV4-1 and J usage is TRBJ2-2, with 9 positions matching TRBD2. From germline, CDR1 is MGHRA and CDR2 YSYEKL. The J segment lost 7 bases and the V segment lost 3 bases, leaving 15 bases of the junction unmatched. The CDR3 runs to 18 residues. The CDR3 sequence is CASSQDPGLAFSSGELFF. CDR3 in DNA: TGCGCCAGCAGCCAGGACCCGGGACTAGCATTTTCAAGCGGGGAGCTGTTTTTT.

This CDR3 reads CASSPLMASTEAFF. DNA for the CDR3: TGTGCCAGCTCACCACTCATGGCTTCCACTGAAGCTTTCTTT. The chain joins TRBV18 to TRBJ1-1, with D hard to call. The CDR3 runs to 14 residues. With 1 base removed from V and 4 bases from J, the gap between germline ends came to 10 bases. Germline CDR1 and CDR2: KGHSH and LQKENI. The whole variable domain, filled in from reference TRBV18 and TRBJ1-1, reads NAGVMQNPRHLVRRRGQEARLRCSPMKGHSHVYWYRQLPEEGLKFMVYLQKENIIDESGMPKERFSAEFPKEGPSILRIQQVVRGDSAAYFCASSPLMASTEAFFGQGTRLTVV.

With regard to this clone: This same CDR3 is encoded by further DNA sequences in the sample. The chain joins TRBV27 to TRBJ2-7, with 7 bases identical to TRBD1. The germline gives CDR1 MNHEY, CDR2 SMNVEV (reference sequence). V lost 3 bases and J lost 3; bases outside the gene matches: 2. The CDR3 extends over 13 amino acids. CDR3: CASSFAGGYEQYF. The CDR3, as DNA: TGTGCCAGCAGTTTCGCAGGGGGCTACGAGCAGTACTTC.

The J gene is TRBJ2-7, the V gene TRBV19, with TRBD2 matching over 9 bases. In germline, CDR1 is LNHDA, CDR2 SQIVND (reference sequence). V lost 4 bases, J lost 2 bases, and 6 bases stayed unmatched. The CDR3 has 15 amino acids. The CDR3 reads CASSTIAGAAYEQYF. For the CDR3, the DNA is TGTGCCAGTAGTACAATAGCGGGGGCGGCCTACGAGCAGTACTTC.

The gene calls are TRBV6-1 and TRBJ2-7; TRBD1 aligns across 7 bases. Germline-derived CDR1 and CDR2 are MNHNS and SASEGT. The CDR3 sequence is 14 residues long. V lost 8 bases to trimming and J lost 4 bases; unmatched junction nucleotides: 11. CDR3 in amino acids: CASEPGQLFYEQYF. The CDR3 DNA sequence: TGTGCCAGCGAACCGGGACAGCTTTTTTACGAGCAGTACTTC.

V is TRBV19 and J is TRBJ1-1; D possibly corresponds to TRBD1 (6 bases). With 8 bases removed from V and 0 bases from J, the gap between germline ends came to 10 bases. The CDR3 runs 13 residues. Germline CDR1 and CDR2: LNHDA and SQIVND (reference sequence). CDR3 in DNA: TGTGCCAGTCAGACAGGCATGAACACTGAAGCTTTCTTT. As protein: CASQTGMNTEAFF.

This clone has just one count. The chain joins TRBV30 to TRBJ2-1; no firm D call. This CDR3 comprises 14 residues. The V gene lost 1 base and the J gene lost 0 bases, with 7 bases spanning the gap. Germline-derived CDR1 and CDR2 are GTSNPN and SVGIG (reference sequence). The CDR3 DNA reads as TGTGCCTGGAGTGGCGCAAGCTCCTACAATGAGCAGTTCTTC. Amino acid sequence: CAWSGASSYNEQFF.

The genes are TRBV6-6 and TRBJ2-5; the D gene is possibly TRBD1 (5 bases). The ends were cut back, 0 bases at V and 2 bases at J, with 13 bases in the middle. The germline V gene has CDR1 MNHNY and CDR2 SVGAGI (reference sequence). CDR3 size: 16 residues. For the CDR3, the DNA is TGTGCCAGCAGTTACTCCTTTCTGGCAGGGCAAGAGACCCAGTACTTC. It specifies CASSYSFLAGQETQYF.

This clone showed up just once. The chain couples TRBV29-1 to TRBJ2-6, with unresolved D. The CDR3 spans 15 residues. From germline, CDR1 is SQVTM and CDR2 ANQGSEA. V dropped 4 bases and J dropped 0 bases, with 10 bases sitting between them. CDR3: CSVVYIGSGANVLTF. The CDR3 DNA reads as TGCAGCGTTGTATACATTGGCTCTGGGGCCAACGTCCTGACTTTC. The complete variable domain, with remaining parts taken from reference TRBV29-1 and TRBJ2-6, reads SAVISQKPSRDICQRGTSLTIQCQVDSQVTMMFWYRQQPGQSLTLIATANQGSEATYESGFVIDKFPISRPNLTFSTLTVSNMSPEDSSIYLCSVVYIGSGANVLTFGAGSRLTVL.

The chain combines TRBV6-1 with TRBJ1-5; the D is unclear. Germline V gene lookup returns CDR1 MNHNS and CDR2 SASEGT. This CDR3 has 13 amino acids. V dropped 8 bases and J dropped 5 bases, with 13 bases sitting between them. CDR3 sequence (DNA): TGTGCCAGCCTCTTTGGGAGGGATCAGCCCCAGCATTTT. This gives the protein CASLFGRDQPQHF.

The chain has TRBV5-1 and TRBJ2-1, with 9 bases that match TRBD2. There are 14 residues in the CDR3. Germline lookup yields CDR1 SGHRS and CDR2 YFSETQ. V lost 4 bases to trimming and J lost 9 bases; unmatched junction nucleotides: 8. Here the CDR3 reads CASSPSGLASEQFF. DNA of the CDR3: TGCGCCAGCAGCCCCTCGGGACTAGCAAGTGAGCAGTTCTTC.

This rearrangement joins TRBV11-3 to TRBJ2-7; D gene ambiguous. The germline V gene encodes CDR1 SGHNT and CDR2 YENEEA. This CDR3 has 14 residues. Trimming shortened V by 5 bases and J by 3 bases, and 14 bases separated the two germline ends. As DNA, the CDR3 is TGTGCCAGCAGCCCTCTTCGGGTGAGCTACGAGCAGTACTTC. This sequence encodes CASSPLRVSYEQYF.

This clone was recorded only once. V gene TRBV12-5 combines with J gene TRBJ1-5; D is uncertain. The CDR3 length is 14 residues. V lost 8 bases and J 0 bases, leaving 11 bases between the germline ends. CDR1 is LGHNT and CDR2 is FRNRAP in the germline V gene. The CDR3 DNA is TGTGCTAGTACCGGTTACAGTAGCAATCAGCCCCAGCATTTT. Protein: CASTGYSSNQPQHF.

For the CDR3, the DNA is TGTGCCAGCAGTTACGTGGGAGGGCTGGAGACCCAGTACTTC. Encoded protein: CASSYVGGLETQYF. The chain joins TRBV6-5 to TRBJ2-5; TRBD2 agrees at 7 bases. The CDR3 extends over 14 amino acids. Germline CDR1 reads MNHEY; CDR2 reads SVGAGI. With 2 bases clipped from V and 5 bases from J, the junction kept 5 bases outside the gene matches.

The genes are TRBV21-1 and TRBJ2-7; the D call of TRBD1 is as the table states it, not checked on the DNA. TRBV21-1 represents a pseudogene. CDR3 length: 13 amino acids. The CDR3 nucleotides read TGTGCCAGCAGCAAAGGGACAGGGGGCGAGCAGTACTTC. Translated, it gives CASSKGTGGEQYF.

The rearrangement uses TRBV15 and TRBJ1-2, with TRBD1 matching 9 bases. J lost 7 bases, V lost 0 bases, and 9 bases had no gene match. Germline CDR1 and CDR2: LNHNV and YYDKDF (reference sequence). This CDR3 contains 16 residues. The chain's CDR3 is CATSRDLLQGASGYTF. CDR3 sequence (DNA): TGTGCCACCAGCAGAGACCTACTACAGGGGGCTTCTGGCTACACCTTC.

The V gene is TRBV11-3, the J gene TRBJ2-5; TRBD2 aligns across 7 bases. CDR3 length: 14 residues. After removal of 5 bases from V and 6 bases from J, the junction contained 9 bases not matched to a gene. Germline V lookup: CDR1 SGHNT, CDR2 YENEEA. The CDR3 spells CASSGGGDRKTQYF. CDR3 coding DNA: TGTGCCAGCAGCGGTGGGGGGGATCGGAAGACCCAGTACTTC.

This clone was seen just once. In DNA form, the CDR3 reads TGTGCCAGCAGCTTCCGGGACTCATATGGAAACACCATATATTTT. Its protein is CASSFRDSYGNTIYF. This chain connects TRBV11-3 to TRBJ1-3, with a tentative D call TRBD1 (5 bases). Germline V lookup: CDR1 SGHNT, CDR2 YENEEA. The CDR3 is 15 residues long. Trimming took off 3 bases at V and 3 bases at J, with 12 bases between the two ends.

V usage is TRBV29-1 and J usage is TRBJ2-7; 8 bases line up with TRBD2. The CDR3 totals 14 residues. With V trimmed by 1 base and J by 1 base, 3 bases remained unmatched. Germline V lookup: CDR1 SQVTM, CDR2 ANQGSEA. The CDR3 nucleotides read TGCAGCGTTGAAGCGGGAGGGCGATCCTACGAGCAGTACTTC. Protein product: CSVEAGGRSYEQYF.

This clone was recorded once. The genes are TRBV9 and TRBJ2-5; 8 bases fit TRBD1. V dropped 0 bases and J dropped 3; count of bases not matched to a gene: 1. The CDR3 contains 14 residues. CDR1 is SGDLS, CDR2 YYNGEE, per germline. The CDR3 DNA follows: TGTGCCAGCAGCGTAGAGGACAGGGAAGAGACCCAGTACTTC. This sequence encodes CASSVEDREETQYF. The full variable domain, rest sourced from reference TRBV9 and TRBJ2-5, is DSGVTQTPKHLITATGQRVTLRCSPRSGDLSVYWYQQSLDQGLQFLIQYYNGEERAKGNILERFSAQQFPDLHSELNLSSLELGDSALYFCASSVEDREETQYFGPGTRLLVL.

The chain carries TRBV27 and TRBJ2-7, with D possibly matching TRBD2 (6 bases). This CDR3 comprises 14 residues. CDR1 MNHEY and CDR2 SMNVEV come from the germline V gene (reference sequence). V was clipped by 4 bases and J by 4 bases, with 14 bases between them. CDR3 sequence reads: CASSSRDLRYEQYF. The CDR3 DNA follows: TGTGCCAGCAGTTCTCGGGACTTAAGATACGAGCAGTACTTC.

Remarks on this clone: The junction differs from germline at one of its ends, possibly a read error. The chain joins TRBV6-5 to TRBJ1-2; D is unclear. Germline values: CDR1 MNHEY, CDR2 SVGAGI. CDR3 size: 14 residues. CDR3 coding DNA: TGTGCCAGCAGTCCCTCAGTGCTTAACTATGGCTGCACCTTC. It encodes CASSPSVLNYGCTF.

In its sample, this clone was seen once. The gene calls are TRBV27 and TRBJ2-7; perhaps TRBD2 as D (6 bases). Germline CDR1 and CDR2: MNHEY and SMNVEV (reference sequence). The CDR3 is 14 amino acids. V was trimmed by 0 bases and J by 3 bases, leaving 9 bases between them. The CDR3 DNA reads TGTGCCAGCAGTTTATCCGGCGGGATCTACGAGCAGTACTTC. It specifies CASSLSGGIYEQYF.

This clone was picked up one time. The rearrangement links TRBV2 to TRBJ2-3, with 8 bases aligning to TRBD2. V trimming: 6 bases; J trimming: 2 bases; junction bases outside the gene matches: 4. The CDR3 is 14 residues long. The germline V gene has CDR1 SNHLY and CDR2 FYNNEI. The CDR3 nucleotides are TGTGCCAGCAGGCGGGAGGTAGACACAGATACGCAGTATTTT. Its translation is CASRREVDTDTQYF.

V gene TRBV28 combines with J gene TRBJ2-1, with 10 bases aligning to TRBD2. There are 14 residues in the CDR3. With 3 bases clipped from V and 6 bases from J, the junction kept 2 bases outside the gene matches. The germline V gene has CDR1 MDHEN and CDR2 SYDVKM. CDR3 sequence: CASSLLAGVNEQFF. The CDR3 coding sequence is TGTGCCAGCAGTTTGCTAGCGGGAGTCAATGAGCAGTTCTTC.